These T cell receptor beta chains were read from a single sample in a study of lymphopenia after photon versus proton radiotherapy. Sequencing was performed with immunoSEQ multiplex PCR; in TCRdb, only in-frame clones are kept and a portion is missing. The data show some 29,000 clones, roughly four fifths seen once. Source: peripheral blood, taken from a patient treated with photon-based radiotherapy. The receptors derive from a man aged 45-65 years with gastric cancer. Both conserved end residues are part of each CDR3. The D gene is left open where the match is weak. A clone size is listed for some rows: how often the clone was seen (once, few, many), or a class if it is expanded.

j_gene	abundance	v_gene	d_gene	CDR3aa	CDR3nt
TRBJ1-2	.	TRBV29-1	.	CSVTGGARGYTF	TGCAGCGTTACGGGGGGCGCTCGAGGCTACACCTTC
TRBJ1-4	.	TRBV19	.	CASSPSVATNEKLFF	TGTGCCAGTAGTCCCTCTGTGGCAACTAATGAAAAACTGTTTTTT
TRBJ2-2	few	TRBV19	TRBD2	CASSIGPSGRGELFF	TGTGCCAGTAGTATAGGGCCTAGCGGAAGGGGGGAGCTGTTTTTT
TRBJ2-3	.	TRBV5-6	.	CASSLVSLANTDTQYF	TGTGCCAGCAGCTTGGTCTCTCTAGCGAACACAGATACGCAGTATTTT
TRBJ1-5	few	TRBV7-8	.	CASSLEVNQPQHF	TGTGCCAGCAGCTTAGAGGTAAATCAGCCCCAGCATTTT
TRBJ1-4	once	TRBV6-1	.	CASSEGDGAEKLFF	TGTGCCAGCAGTGAAGGGGACGGTGCTGAGAAACTGTTTTTT
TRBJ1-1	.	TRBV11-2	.	CASTPYTEAFF	TGTGCCAGCACCCCGTACACTGAAGCTTTCTTT
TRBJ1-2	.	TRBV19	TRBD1	CASRDRAEGGYTF	TGTGCCAGTAGGGACAGGGCTGAGGGTGGCTACACCTTC
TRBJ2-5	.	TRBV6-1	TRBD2	CASSESIGRVETQYF	TGTGCCAGCAGTGAAAGTATAGGGAGGGTGGAGACCCAGTACTTC
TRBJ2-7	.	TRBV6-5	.	CASSYDLRQDEQYF	TGTGCCAGCAGTTACGATCTTCGACAGGACGAGCAGTACTTC
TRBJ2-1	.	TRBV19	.	CASTNRLLNNEQFF	TGTGCCAGTACCAATCGGCTACTAAACAATGAGCAGTTCTTC
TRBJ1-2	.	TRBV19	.	CASSIRGRAFHGYTF	TGTGCCAGTAGTATCAGGGGCCGGGCCTTCCATGGCTACACCTTC
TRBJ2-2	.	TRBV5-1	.	CASSPGPPGTGELFF	TGCGCCAGCAGCCCGGGACCCCCGGGCACCGGGGAGCTGTTTTTT
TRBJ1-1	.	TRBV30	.	CAWSVRVGRGTPEAFF	TGTGCCTGGAGTGTACGGGTAGGGAGAGGAACCCCTGAAGCTTTCTTT
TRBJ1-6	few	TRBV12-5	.	CASGFWAGRLGSPLHF	TGTGCTAGTGGTTTTTGGGCAGGCAGGCTTGGGTCACCCCTCCACTTT
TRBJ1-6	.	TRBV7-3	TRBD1	CASSQYAGQGSPLHF	TGTGCCAGCAGCCAGTATGCGGGACAGGGTTCACCCCTCCACTTT
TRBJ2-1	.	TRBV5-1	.	CASSSAGPREQFF	TGCGCCAGCAGCTCGGCAGGCCCCCGTGAGCAGTTCTTC
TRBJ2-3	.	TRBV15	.	CATSRRGAGDTQYF	TGTGCCACCAGCAGAAGGGGGGCCGGAGATACGCAGTATTTT
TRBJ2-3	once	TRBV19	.	CASMVRDTQYF	TGTGCCAGTATGGTTCGCGATACGCAGTATTTT
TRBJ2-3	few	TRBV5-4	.	CASRIGGGLDTQYF	TGTGCCAGCAGAATCGGTGGAGGATTGGATACGCAGTATTTT
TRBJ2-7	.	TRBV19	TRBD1	CASTTGQGAGEQYF	TGTGCCAGTACCACGGGACAGGGGGCGGGCGAGCAGTACTTC
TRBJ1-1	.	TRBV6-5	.	CASSYYHPVGSTEAFF	TGTGCCAGCAGTTACTATCACCCGGTGGGGAGCACTGAAGCTTTCTTT
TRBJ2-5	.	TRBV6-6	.	CASINNPERETQYF	TGTGCCAGCATAAACAACCCCGAGAGAGAGACCCAGTACTTC
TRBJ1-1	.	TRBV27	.	CASRSPRDKEAFF	TGTGCCAGCAGGTCCCCCAGGGACAAAGAAGCTTTCTTT
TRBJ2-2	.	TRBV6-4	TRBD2	CASSAMTSGGAGTGELFF	TGTGCCAGCAGTGCGATGACTAGCGGGGGGGCCGGCACCGGGGAGCTGTTTTTT
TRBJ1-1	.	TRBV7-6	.	CASSVDGLSEAFF	TGTGCCAGCAGCGTGGACGGCTTATCCGAAGCTTTCTTT
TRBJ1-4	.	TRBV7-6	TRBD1	CASSIGQGVAGEKLFF	TGTGCCAGCAGCATCGGACAGGGTGTGGCGGGTGAAAAACTGTTTTTT
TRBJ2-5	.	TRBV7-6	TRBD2	CASSLGASGVKETQYF	TGTGCCAGCAGTCTAGGGGCTAGCGGGGTAAAGGAGACCCAGTACTTC
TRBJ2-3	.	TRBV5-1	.	CASSLGRGEADTQYF	TGCGCCAGCAGCTTGGGACGGGGTGAGGCAGATACGCAGTATTTT
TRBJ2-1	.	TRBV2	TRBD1	CASSYRGEGEQFF	TGTGCCAGCAGTTACAGGGGAGAAGGTGAGCAGTTCTTC
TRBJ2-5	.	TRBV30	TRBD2	CAWSARGAGGKTQYF	TGTGCCTGGAGCGCCCGGGGAGCGGGGGGAAAGACCCAGTACTTC
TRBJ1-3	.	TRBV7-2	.	CASSLISGSIGNTIYF	TGTGCCAGCAGCTTAATTAGCGGGTCTATTGGAAACACCATATATTTT
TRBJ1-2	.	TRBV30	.	CAWRQQGVSGYTF	TGTGCCTGGAGGCAACAGGGAGTGAGTGGCTACACCTTC
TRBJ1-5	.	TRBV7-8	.	CASSVGPGRRNQPQHF	TGTGCCAGCAGCGTAGGGCCAGGGAGGAGGAATCAGCCCCAGCATTTT
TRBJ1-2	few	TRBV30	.	CAWSSGGGYTF	TGTGCCTGGAGTAGCGGGGGTGGCTACACCTTC
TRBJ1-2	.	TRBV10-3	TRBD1	CAIRKGEGAHNYGYTF	TGTGCCATCCGGAAGGGTGAGGGGGCGCATAACTATGGCTACACCTTC
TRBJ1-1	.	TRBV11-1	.	CASSPGTPPEAFF	TGTGCCAGCAGCCCCGGGACACCTCCTGAAGCTTTCTTT
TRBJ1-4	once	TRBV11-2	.	CASSSSDSEKLFF	TGTGCCAGCAGCTCATCGGATAGTGAAAAACTGTTTTTT
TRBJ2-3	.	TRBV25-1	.	CASSGLDTQYF	TGTGCCAGCAGTGGGTTAGATACGCAGTATTTT
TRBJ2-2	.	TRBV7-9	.	CASSYGQGFGELFF	TGTGCCAGCAGCTACGGACAAGGGTTCGGGGAGCTGTTTTTT
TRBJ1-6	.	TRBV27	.	CASSTWEGNSPLHF	TGTGCCAGCAGTACGTGGGAGGGCAATTCACCCCTCCACTTT
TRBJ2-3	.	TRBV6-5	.	CASRSAYYSTDTQYF	TGTGCCAGCAGGTCTGCCTACTACAGCACAGATACGCAGTATTTT